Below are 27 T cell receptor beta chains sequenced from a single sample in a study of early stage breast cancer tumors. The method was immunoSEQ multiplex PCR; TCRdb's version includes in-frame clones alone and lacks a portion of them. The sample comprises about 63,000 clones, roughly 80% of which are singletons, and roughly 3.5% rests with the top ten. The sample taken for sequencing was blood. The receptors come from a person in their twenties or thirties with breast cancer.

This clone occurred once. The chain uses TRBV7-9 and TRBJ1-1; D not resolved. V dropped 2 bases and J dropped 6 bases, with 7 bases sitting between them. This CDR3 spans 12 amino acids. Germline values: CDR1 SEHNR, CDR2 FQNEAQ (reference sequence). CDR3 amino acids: CASSLNRPEAFF. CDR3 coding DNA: TGTGCCAGCAGCTTAAACAGACCTGAAGCTTTCTTT.

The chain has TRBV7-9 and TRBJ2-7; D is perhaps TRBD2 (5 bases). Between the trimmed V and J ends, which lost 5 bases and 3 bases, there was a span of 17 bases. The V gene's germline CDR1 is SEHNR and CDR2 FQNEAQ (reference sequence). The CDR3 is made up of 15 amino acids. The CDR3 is CASSSPTIGDYEQYF. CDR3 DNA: TGTGCCAGCAGCAGCCCGACTATCGGAGACTACGAGCAGTACTTC.

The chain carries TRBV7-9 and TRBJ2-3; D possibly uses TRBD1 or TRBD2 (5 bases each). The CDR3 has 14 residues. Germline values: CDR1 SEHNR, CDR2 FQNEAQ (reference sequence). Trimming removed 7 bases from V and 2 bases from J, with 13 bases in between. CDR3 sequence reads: CASTHKGPTDTQYF. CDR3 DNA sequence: TGTGCCAGCACACATAAGGGACCCACAGATACGCAGTATTTT.

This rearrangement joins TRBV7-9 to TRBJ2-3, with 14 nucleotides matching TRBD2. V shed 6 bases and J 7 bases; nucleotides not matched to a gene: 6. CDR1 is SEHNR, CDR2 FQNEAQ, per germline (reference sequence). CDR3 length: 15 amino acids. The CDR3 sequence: CASSGTSGSPNTQYF. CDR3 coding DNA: TGTGCCAGCAGTGGGACTAGCGGGAGCCCGAATACGCAGTATTTT.

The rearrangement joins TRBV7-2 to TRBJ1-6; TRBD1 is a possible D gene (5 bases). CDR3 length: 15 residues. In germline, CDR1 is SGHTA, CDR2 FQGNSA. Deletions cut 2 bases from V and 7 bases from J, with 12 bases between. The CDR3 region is CASSLIGAQNSPLHF. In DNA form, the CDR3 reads TGTGCCAGCAGCTTAATAGGGGCCCAAAATTCACCCCTCCACTTT.

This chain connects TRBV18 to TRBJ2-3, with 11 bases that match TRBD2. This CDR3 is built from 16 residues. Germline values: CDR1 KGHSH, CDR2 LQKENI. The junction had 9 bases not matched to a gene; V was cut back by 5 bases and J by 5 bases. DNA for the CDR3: TGTGCCAGCTCATCCCTCCTAGCGGGAGGTGGAGATACGCAGTATTTT. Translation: CASSSLLAGGGDTQYF.

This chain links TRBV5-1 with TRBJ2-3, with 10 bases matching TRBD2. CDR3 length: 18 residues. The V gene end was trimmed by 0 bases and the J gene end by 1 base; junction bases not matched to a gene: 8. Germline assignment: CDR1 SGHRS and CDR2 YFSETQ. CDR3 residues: CASSLAYSSGGRTDTQYF. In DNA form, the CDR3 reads TGCGCCAGCAGCTTGGCTTACTCTAGCGGGGGCCGCACAGATACGCAGTATTTT.

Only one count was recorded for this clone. This CDR3 reads CASSEGTGGVAFF. CDR3 in DNA: TGTGCCAGCAGTGAAGGGACAGGGGGCGTAGCTTTCTTT. This rearrangement joins TRBV25-1 to TRBJ1-1; 12 bases are a match to TRBD1. This CDR3 spans 13 amino acids. Germline trimming cut 2 bases from V and 10 bases from J; bases unmatched to any gene: 2. The germline gives CDR1 MGHDK, CDR2 SYGVNS.

The CDR3 DNA is TGTGCCACTAGCGTGGTCGGCACTGAAGCTTTCTTT. It codes for CATSVVGTEAFF. The J gene is TRBJ1-1, the V gene TRBV19; no reliable D call. Germline values: CDR1 LNHDA, CDR2 SQIVND (reference sequence). The CDR3 totals 12 residues. The V end was cut by 10 bases, the J end by 4 bases, with 13 bases between. Full variable domain (outside the CDR3, taken from reference TRBV19 and TRBJ1-1): DGGITQSPKYLFRKEGQNVTLSCEQNLNHDAMYWYRQDPGQGLRLIYYSQIVNDFQKGDIAEGYSVSREKKESFPLTVTSAQKNPTAFYLCATSVVGTEAFFGQGTRLTVV.

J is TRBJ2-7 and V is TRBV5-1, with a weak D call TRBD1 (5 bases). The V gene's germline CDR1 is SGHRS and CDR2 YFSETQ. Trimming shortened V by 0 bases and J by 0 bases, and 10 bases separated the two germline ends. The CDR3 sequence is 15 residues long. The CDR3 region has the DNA TGCGCCAGCAGCTTGGCTACAGGCCTCTCCTACGAGCAGTACTTC. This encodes CASSLATGLSYEQYF.

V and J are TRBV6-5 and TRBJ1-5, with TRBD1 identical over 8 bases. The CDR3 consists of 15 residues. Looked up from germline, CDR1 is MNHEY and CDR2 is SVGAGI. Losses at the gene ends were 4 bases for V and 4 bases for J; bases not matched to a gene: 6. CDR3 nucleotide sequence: TGTGCCAGCAGTTTGCGGACAGGGCAAAATCAGCCCCAGCATTTT. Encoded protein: CASSLRTGQNQPQHF.

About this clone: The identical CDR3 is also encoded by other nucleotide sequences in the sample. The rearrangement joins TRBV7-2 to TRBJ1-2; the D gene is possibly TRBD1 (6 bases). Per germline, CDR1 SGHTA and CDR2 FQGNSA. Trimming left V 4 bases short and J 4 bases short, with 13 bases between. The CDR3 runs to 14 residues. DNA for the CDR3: TGTGCCAGCAGCTCCCAGGGGCAGGGCTATGGCTACACCTTC. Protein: CASSSQGQGYGYTF.

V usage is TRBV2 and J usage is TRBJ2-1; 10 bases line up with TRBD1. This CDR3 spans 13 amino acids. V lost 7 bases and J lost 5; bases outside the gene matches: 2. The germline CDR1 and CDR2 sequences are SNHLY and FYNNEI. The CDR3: CASTGQGDNEQFF. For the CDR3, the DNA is TGTGCCAGCACCGGACAGGGGGACAATGAGCAGTTCTTC.

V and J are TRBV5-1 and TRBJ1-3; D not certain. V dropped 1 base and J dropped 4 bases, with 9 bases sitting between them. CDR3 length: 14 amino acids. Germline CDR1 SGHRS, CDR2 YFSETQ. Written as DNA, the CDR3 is TGCGCCAGCAGCTTGCCAGACATCGGAAACACCATATATTTT. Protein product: CASSLPDIGNTIYF.

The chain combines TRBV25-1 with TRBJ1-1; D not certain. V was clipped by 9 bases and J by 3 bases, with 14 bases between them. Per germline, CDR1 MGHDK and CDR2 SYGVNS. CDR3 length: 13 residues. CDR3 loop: CASRGTIDTEAFF. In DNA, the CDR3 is TGTGCCAGTAGAGGCACGATCGACACTGAAGCTTTCTTT.

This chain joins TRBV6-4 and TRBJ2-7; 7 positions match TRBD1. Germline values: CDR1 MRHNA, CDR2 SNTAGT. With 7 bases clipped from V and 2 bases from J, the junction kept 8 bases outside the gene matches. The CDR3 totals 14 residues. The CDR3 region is CASTGTATAYEQYF. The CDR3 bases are TGTGCCAGCACCGGGACAGCAACAGCCTACGAGCAGTACTTC.

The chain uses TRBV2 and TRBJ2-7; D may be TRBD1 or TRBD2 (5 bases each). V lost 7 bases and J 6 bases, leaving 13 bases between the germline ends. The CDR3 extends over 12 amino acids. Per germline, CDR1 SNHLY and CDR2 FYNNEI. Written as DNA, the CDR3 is TGTGCCAGCACCCGGGACCGATTCGAGCAGTACTTC. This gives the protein CASTRDRFEQYF.

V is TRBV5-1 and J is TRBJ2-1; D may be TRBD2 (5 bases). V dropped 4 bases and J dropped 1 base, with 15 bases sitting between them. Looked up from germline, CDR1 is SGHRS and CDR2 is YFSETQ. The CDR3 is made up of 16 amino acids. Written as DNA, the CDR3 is TGCGCCAGCAGCATCAGCACACTAGAGTCCTACAATGAGCAGTTCTTC. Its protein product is CASSISTLESYNEQFF.

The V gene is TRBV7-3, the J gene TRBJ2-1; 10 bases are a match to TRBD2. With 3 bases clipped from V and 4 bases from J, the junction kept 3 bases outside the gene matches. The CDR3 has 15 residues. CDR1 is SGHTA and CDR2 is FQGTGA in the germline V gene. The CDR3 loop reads CASSFGTSEYNEQFF. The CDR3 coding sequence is TGTGCCAGCAGCTTCGGGACTAGCGAATACAATGAGCAGTTCTTC.

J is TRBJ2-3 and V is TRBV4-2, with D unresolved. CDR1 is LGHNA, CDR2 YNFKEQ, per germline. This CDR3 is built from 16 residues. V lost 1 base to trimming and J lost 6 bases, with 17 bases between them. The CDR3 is CASSQGEADRVDTQYF. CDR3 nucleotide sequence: TGTGCCAGCAGCCAAGGAGAGGCCGACCGCGTTGATACGCAGTATTTT.

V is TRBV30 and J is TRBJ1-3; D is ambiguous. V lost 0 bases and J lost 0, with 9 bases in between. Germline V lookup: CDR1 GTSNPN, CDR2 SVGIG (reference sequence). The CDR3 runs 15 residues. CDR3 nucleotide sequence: TGTGCCTGGAGTGTCGGCAGCCTCTCTGGAAACACCATATATTTT. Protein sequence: CAWSVGSLSGNTIYF.

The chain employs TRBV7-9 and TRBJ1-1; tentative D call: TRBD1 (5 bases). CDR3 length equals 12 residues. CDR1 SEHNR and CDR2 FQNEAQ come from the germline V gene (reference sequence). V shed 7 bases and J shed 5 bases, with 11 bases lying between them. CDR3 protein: CASIGGRTEAFF. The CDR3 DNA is TGTGCCAGCATCGGGGGGAGAACTGAAGCTTTCTTT.

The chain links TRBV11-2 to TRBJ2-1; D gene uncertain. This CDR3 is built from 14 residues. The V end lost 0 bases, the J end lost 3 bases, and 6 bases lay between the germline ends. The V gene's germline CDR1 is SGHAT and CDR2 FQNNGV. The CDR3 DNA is TGTGCCAGCAGCTTAGATCAGGACTACAATGAGCAGTTCTTC. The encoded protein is CASSLDQDYNEQFF.

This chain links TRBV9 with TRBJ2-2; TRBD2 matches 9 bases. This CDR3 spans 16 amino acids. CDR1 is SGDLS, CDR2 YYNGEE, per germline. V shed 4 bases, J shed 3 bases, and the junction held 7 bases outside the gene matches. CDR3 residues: CASSPRLADYTGELFF. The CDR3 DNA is TGTGCCAGCAGCCCGCGACTAGCGGACTACACCGGGGAGCTGTTTTTT.

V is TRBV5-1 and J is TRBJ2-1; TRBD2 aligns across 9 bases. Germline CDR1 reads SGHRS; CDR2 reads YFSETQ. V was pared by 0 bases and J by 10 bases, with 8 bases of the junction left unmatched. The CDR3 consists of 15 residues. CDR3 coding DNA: TGCGCCAGCAGCTTGGCCAGCGGGAGGTTTGGAGAGCAGTTCTTC. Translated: CASSLASGRFGEQFF.

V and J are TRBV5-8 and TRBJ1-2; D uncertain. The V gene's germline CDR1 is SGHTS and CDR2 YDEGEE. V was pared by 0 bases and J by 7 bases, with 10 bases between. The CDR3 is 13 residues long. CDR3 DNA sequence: TGTGCCAGCAGCTTGGTGGCAGATCCTGGCTACACCTTC. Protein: CASSLVADPGYTF.

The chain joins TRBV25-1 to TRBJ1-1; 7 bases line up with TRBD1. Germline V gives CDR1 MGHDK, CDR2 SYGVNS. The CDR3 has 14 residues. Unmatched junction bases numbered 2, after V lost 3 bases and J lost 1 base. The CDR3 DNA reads TGTGCCAGCAGTGATTGGACAGGGAACACTGAAGCTTTCTTT. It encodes CASSDWTGNTEAFF.